A selection of T cell receptor beta chains follows, all from one sample in a study of beta chain features in type 1 diabetes. Profiling relied on immunoSEQ multiplex PCR, and the TCRdb table lists in-frame clones only, not all of them. The data show about 360,000 clones, over 9.5% seen once. The sequenced material came from naive CD4+ T cells from blood. The origin of the receptors is a man aged 18 to 29 in good health. Both conserved end residues are part of each CDR3. Size tells how often a clone was seen (once, few, many) or the class of an expanded clone, and some rows leave it out.

size | J | V | CDR3
- | TRBJ2-1 | TRBV28 | CASSSLGGQREQFF
- | TRBJ1-2 | TRBV6-6 | CASTEDSYGYTF
few | TRBJ1-2 | TRBV18 | CASSQGDRRNYGYTF
- | TRBJ1-2 | TRBV7-9 | CASSSNPRGYTF
- | TRBJ2-7 | TRBV7-2 | CASSFMTSGSHEQYF
few | TRBJ1-4 | TRBV5-4 | CASSSQGANEKLFF
- | TRBJ2-7 | TRBV7-2 | CASSLPGANLRDEQYF
few | TRBJ2-7 | TRBV30 | CAWSVFSIRAGTFYEQYF
few | TRBJ2-1 | TRBV30 | CAWSIGLTREFF
- | TRBJ2-1 | TRBV4-1 | CASSSGQRISYNEQFF
few | TRBJ1-2 | TRBV29-1 | CSVEDPGLLRF
few | TRBJ2-7 | TRBV14 | CASSPIGRDDYEQYF
- | TRBJ2-5 | TRBV7-3 | CASSPDYQETQYF
few | TRBJ1-1 | TRBV28 | CASLDATVNTEAFF
few | TRBJ2-7 | TRBV7-3 | CASSLTAAGSVYEQYF
few | TRBJ2-7 | TRBV2 | CASTDPGQGERAYEQYF
- | TRBJ1-1 | TRBV6-4 | CASLGQAHTEAFF
- | TRBJ1-1 | TRBV30 | CAWSLGADTEAFF
few | TRBJ1-3 | TRBV18 | CASSPAGTAGNTIYF
- | TRBJ2-7 | TRBV29-1 | CGIQGDPYEQYF
- | TRBJ2-7 | TRBV4-3 | CASSQVNLVSYEQYF
- | TRBJ1-2 | TRBV7-9 | CASSLRQGVTF
- | TRBJ1-4 | TRBV28 | CASSLFGMGVEKLFF
- | TRBJ2-5 | TRBV6-5 | CASSSSRGGLETQYF
- | TRBJ2-4 | TRBV14 | CASSQSVLGRTKNIQYF
few | TRBJ2-3 | TRBV7-3 | CASSLWEITDTQYF
few | TRBJ2-5 | TRBV10-3 | CATRLAGGEETQYF
few | TRBJ2-3 | TRBV25-1 | CASIEGGTDTQYF
- | TRBJ1-5 | TRBV16 | CASSSVGGNQPQHF